Below, 20 T cell receptor beta chains from the same sample are listed, as sequenced in a study of T cell responses to AZD1222 COVID-19 vaccine. Measured with immunoSEQ multiplex PCR; TCRdb has only the in-frame clones, and not every one. The table includes about 150,000 clones, roughly 90% detected once. Here the sequenced sample was peripheral blood, taken 28 days after the second AZD1222 dose. The receptors stem from an adult who received the AZD1222 COVID-19 vaccine.

The V call is TRBV5-1, the J call TRBJ2-2; D might be TRBD1 or TRBD2, each matching 5 bases. Trimming took 0 bases from V and 6 from J, leaving 15 bases between them. In germline, CDR1 is SGHRS, CDR2 YFSETQ. This CDR3 is built from 16 residues. The CDR3 loop is CASSLANAQGPGELFF. The CDR3 DNA reads as TGCGCCAGCAGCTTGGCTAACGCGCAGGGACCCGGGGAGCTGTTTTTT.

This chain links TRBV6-6 with TRBJ1-1; no reliable D call. CDR1 MNHNY and CDR2 SVGAGI come from the germline V gene (reference sequence). Trimming pared 2 bases from V and 4 bases from J, leaving 8 bases between. The CDR3 runs 13 residues. CDR3 region: CASSYPGGTEAFF. The CDR3, as DNA: TGTGCCAGCAGTTACCCTGGAGGCACTGAAGCTTTCTTT.

The CDR3 spells CASSAGGNTIYF. DNA of the CDR3: TGTGCCAGCAGCGCAGGGGGAAACACCATATATTTT. The rearrangement joins TRBV2 to TRBJ1-3, with D possibly being TRBD1 (5 bases). Germline loops: CDR1 SNHLY, CDR2 FYNNEI. V was trimmed by 6 bases and J by 4 bases, leaving 7 bases between them. This CDR3 is 12 amino acids long.

This clone appeared once. The chain recombines TRBV5-4 with TRBJ1-1; D is unclear. This CDR3 region has 14 residues. Germline CDR1 and CDR2: SGHNT and YYREEE (reference sequence). Trimming removed 0 bases at V and 1 base at J, with 7 bases between. The CDR3: CASSLGGPNTEAFF. The CDR3 region has the DNA TGTGCCAGCAGCTTGGGAGGGCCGAACACTGAAGCTTTCTTT. The full variable domain, its missing parts supplied by reference TRBV5-4 and TRBJ1-1, is ETGVTQSPTHLIKTRGQQVTLRCSSQSGHNTVSWYQQALGQGPQFIFQYYREEENGRGNFPPRFSGLQFPNYSSELNVNALELDDSALYLCASSLGGPNTEAFFGQGTRLTVV.

The genes are TRBV5-1 and TRBJ1-1; 7 bases match TRBD1. Per the germline V gene, CDR1 is SGHRS and CDR2 is YFSETQ. Losses at the gene ends were 3 bases for V and 0 bases for J; bases not matched to a gene: 2. CDR3 length: 14 amino acids. CDR3 residues: CASSSQGVNTEAFF. The CDR3 bases are TGCGCCAGCAGCTCTCAGGGGGTGAACACTGAAGCTTTCTTT.

This chain uses TRBV28 with TRBJ1-2; 8 bases map to TRBD1. The germline gives CDR1 MDHEN, CDR2 SYDVKM. There are 14 residues in the CDR3. V shed 4 bases, J shed 8 bases, and the junction held 9 bases outside the gene matches. The CDR3 nucleotides are TGTGCCAGCAGTTCCAACGGACAGGGATCGGGCTACACCTTC. Translation gives CASSSNGQGSGYTF.

The gene calls are TRBV24-1 and TRBJ1-1; D unclear. The CDR3 is 12 residues long. V was clipped by 3 bases and J by 11 bases, with 12 bases between them. Germline lookup yields CDR1 KGHDR and CDR2 SFDVKD. As DNA, the CDR3 is TGTGCCACCAGTGATACGGTTGGGCGCGCTTTCTTT. It is translated as CATSDTVGRAFF.

The rearrangement joins TRBV5-1 to TRBJ2-1; a possible D gene is TRBD2 (6 bases). Per the germline V gene, CDR1 is SGHRS and CDR2 is YFSETQ. Trimming stripped 4 bases from V and 0 bases from J, with 17 bases between. The CDR3 totals 17 residues. The CDR3 region has the DNA TGCGCCAGCAGCCACCACTCGGGACTCCGCTCCTACAATGAGCAGTTCTTC. It translates to CASSHHSGLRSYNEQFF.

The count of this clone is one. V and J are TRBV5-8 and TRBJ1-1; perhaps TRBD1 as D (6 bases). CDR3 length: 16 residues. V was trimmed by 0 bases and J by 0 bases, leaving 12 bases between them. Germline CDR1 and CDR2: SGHTS and YDEGEE. The CDR3 sequence: CASSLAWGHMNTEAFF. The CDR3 DNA sequence: TGTGCCAGCAGCTTGGCTTGGGGACACATGAACACTGAAGCTTTCTTT.

The chain is built from TRBV7-9 and TRBJ2-3, with D perhaps TRBD2 (6 bases). Trimming shortened V by 1 base and J by 3 bases, and 14 bases separated the two germline ends. CDR1 is SEHNR and CDR2 is FQNEAQ in the germline V gene (reference sequence). This CDR3 region has 16 residues. In DNA form, the CDR3 reads TGTGCCAGCAGCTTAGATACGGGAGCTCGGACAGATACGCAGTATTTT. The encoded protein is CASSLDTGARTDTQYF.

This chain uses TRBV20-1 with TRBJ2-1, with a tentative D call TRBD2 (5 bases). This CDR3 is 11 amino acids long. The germline gives CDR1 DFQATT, CDR2 SNEGSKA (reference sequence). The germline V and J ends were trimmed by 3 bases and 6 bases, with 6 bases remaining between them. CDR3 loop: CSASRGNEQFF. In nucleotides, the CDR3 is TGCAGTGCTAGTCGGGGCAATGAGCAGTTCTTC.

The rearrangement links TRBV6-1 to TRBJ1-5; maybe TRBD1 (6 bases). V shed 2 bases and J shed 5 bases, with 10 bases lying between them. The CDR3 sequence is 14 residues long. Germline CDR1 is MNHNS and CDR2 is SASEGT. The chain's CDR3 is CASSEPGQYQPQHF. The CDR3 DNA follows: TGTGCCAGCAGTGAACCGGGACAATATCAGCCCCAGCATTTT.

The rearrangement uses TRBV7-9 and TRBJ2-7; the D gene could be TRBD1 or TRBD2 (5 bases each). CDR1 is SEHNR, CDR2 FQNEAQ, per germline (reference sequence). This CDR3 has 17 residues. Trimming cost V 4 bases and J 3 bases, with 22 bases left between them. The CDR3 loop reads CASSSEIGGPFLYEQYF. CDR3 DNA sequence: TGTGCCAGCAGCTCCGAAATTGGGGGACCATTCCTCTACGAGCAGTACTTC.

This chain uses TRBV2 with TRBJ1-5, with 7 bases lining up with TRBD1. The CDR3 spans 15 residues. V was pared by 7 bases and J by 0 bases, with 6 bases of the junction left unmatched. The germline V gene has CDR1 SNHLY and CDR2 FYNNEI. The CDR3 reads CASKQGENSNQPQHF. The CDR3, as DNA: TGTGCCAGCAAGCAGGGGGAGAATAGCAATCAGCCCCAGCATTTT.

This chain links TRBV7-9 with TRBJ2-5; D is ambiguous. The CDR3 runs 11 residues. Germline V gene sequence: CDR1 SEHNR, CDR2 FQNEAQ (reference sequence). Trimming pared 4 bases from V and 1 base from J, leaving 1 base between. CDR3 in amino acids: CASSSQETQYF. CDR3 coding DNA: TGTGCCAGCAGCTCCCAAGAGACCCAGTACTTC.

This clone has a single count. The V gene is TRBV25-1, the J gene TRBJ2-5; TRBD2 is a possible D gene (6 bases). V dropped 6 bases and J dropped 4 bases, with 15 bases sitting between them. The CDR3 is 14 residues long. Germline V lookup: CDR1 MGHDK, CDR2 SYGVNS. CDR3 DNA: TGTGCCAGCAGCCTCCTCCTAGCGCGAGAGACCCAGTACTTC. It yields the protein CASSLLLARETQYF.

The table lists this clone with a few counts. The gene calls are TRBV6-5 and TRBJ2-7, with a weak D call TRBD2 (5 bases). CDR1 and CDR2 (germline): MNHEY, SVGAGI. V was clipped by 4 bases and J by 2 bases, with 12 bases between them. This CDR3 has 14 amino acids. CDR3 coding DNA: TGTGCCAGCAGTTTAGTAACTAGAACCTACGAGCAGTACTTC. Translating it yields CASSLVTRTYEQYF.

For the CDR3, the DNA is TGTGCCAGCAGCAGCGATCAAGATACGCAGTATTTT. Translating gives CASSSDQDTQYF. The chain carries TRBV7-9 and TRBJ2-3; D gene unclear. The germline V and J ends were trimmed by 5 bases and 5 bases, with 8 bases remaining between them. The CDR3 runs 12 residues. Germline CDR1 reads SEHNR; CDR2 reads FQNEAQ (reference sequence).

CDR3 nucleotide sequence: TGTGCCAGCAGCGGACAGGAGAACACTGAAGCTTTCTTT. Protein product: CASSGQENTEAFF. This chain links TRBV6-5 with TRBJ1-1, with 7 bases that match TRBD1. CDR3 length equals 13 residues. From germline, CDR1 is MNHEY and CDR2 SVGAGI. V was clipped by 6 bases and J by 1 base; unmatched bases: 2.

This clone showed up just once. The genes are TRBV4-2 and TRBJ1-1; D may be TRBD1 (5 bases). V dropped 4 bases and J dropped 4 bases, with 13 bases sitting between them. This CDR3 spans 14 amino acids. Germline V gives CDR1 LGHNA, CDR2 YNFKEQ. The CDR3 DNA reads as TGTGCCAGCAGCCGGACAACCCGCGGCACTGAAGCTTTCTTT. Translating gives CASSRTTRGTEAFF.